These 21 T cell receptor beta chains were all obtained from the same sample, sequenced in a study of control samples from healthy donors and cancer patients. TCRdb's table, derived via immunoSEQ multiplex PCR, lists solely in-frame clones and lacks some. The sample holds about 130,000 clones; just under 95% are singletons and the top ten take around 14%. The sequenced sample was PBMCs. These receptors were taken from a man aged 55 to 70 with colorectal cancer.

The V call is TRBV2, the J call TRBJ1-2; D may be TRBD1 (5 bases). The CDR3 is 14 amino acids. The V end was cut by 6 bases, the J end by 2 bases, with 13 bases between. CDR1 is SNHLY, CDR2 FYNNEI, per germline. The CDR3 region has the DNA TGTGCCAGCAGGCTGACGCGGGGGAACTATGGCTACACCTTC. The encoded protein is CASRLTRGNYGYTF.

For the CDR3, the DNA is TGTGCCAGCAGCTTGGCCACCGGGACAGGGAACACAGATACGCAGTATTTT. It codes for CASSLATGTGNTDTQYF. The chain couples TRBV5-6 to TRBJ2-3; TRBD1 agrees at 9 bases. V was clipped by 0 bases and J by 2 bases; unmatched bases: 7. The CDR3 has 17 amino acids. Germline V CDR1 and CDR2: SGHDT, YYEEEE.

CDR3 amino acids: CASSVGSGGYTF. Here the CDR3 DNA reads TGTGCCAGCAGCGTAGGAAGCGGAGGCTACACCTTC. The rearrangement links TRBV9 to TRBJ1-2; D is unclear. Germline CDR1 reads SGDLS; CDR2 reads YYNGEE. V shed 0 bases and J shed 8 bases, with 8 bases lying between them. The CDR3 consists of 12 residues.

The genes are TRBV4-2 and TRBJ1-1; D is perhaps TRBD1 (5 bases). The germline V and J ends were trimmed by 4 bases and 0 bases, with 15 bases remaining between them. CDR3 length: 16 amino acids. Germline assignment: CDR1 LGHNA and CDR2 YNFKEQ. CDR3 DNA: TGTGCCAGCAGCCCCCCCGGGGCCCTATTGAACACTGAAGCTTTCTTT. The encoded protein is CASSPPGALLNTEAFF.

The genes are TRBV19 and TRBJ1-4, with TRBD1 as a possible D gene (6 bases). The CDR3 is made up of 15 amino acids. V was pared by 5 bases and J by 0 bases, with 10 bases between. From germline, CDR1 is LNHDA and CDR2 SQIVND (reference sequence). The CDR3 nucleotides read TGTGCCAGTAGTCCAGGGGATGCAACTAATGAAAAACTGTTTTTT. Translating gives CASSPGDATNEKLFF.

This chain uses TRBV9 with TRBJ1-6; D is unresolved. This CDR3 is 14 amino acids long. Germline lookup yields CDR1 SGDLS and CDR2 YYNGEE. V was trimmed by 0 bases and J by 7 bases, leaving 8 bases between them. The CDR3 protein is CASSVERLNSPLHF. The DNA of the CDR3 is TGTGCCAGCAGCGTAGAACGCCTGAATTCACCCCTCCACTTT.

The V and J genes are TRBV10-3 and TRBJ1-1, with D maybe TRBD1 (5 bases). Germline CDR1 and CDR2: ENHRY and SYGVKD. V lost 2 bases to trimming and J lost 1 base, with 5 bases between them. This CDR3 spans 13 amino acids. The DNA for the CDR3 is TGTGCCATCAGTGAGCAGGGGAACACTGAAGCTTTCTTT. Translation gives CAISEQGNTEAFF.

The chain is built from TRBV27 and TRBJ1-2; possible D gene TRBD1, 6 bases. The CDR3 loop spans 14 amino acids. The germline V and J ends were trimmed by 5 bases and 0 bases, with 10 bases remaining between them. The germline V gene has CDR1 MNHEY and CDR2 SMNVEV (reference sequence). The CDR3 sequence: CASSRDTTNYGYTF. CDR3 bases: TGTGCCAGCAGTCGGGACACCACTAACTATGGCTACACCTTC.

A remark on this clone: Other nucleotide sequences in the sample specify the same CDR3. The J gene is TRBJ1-4, the V gene TRBV5-1, with D uncertain. Trimming took 0 bases from V and 0 from J, leaving 6 bases between them. The germline V gene has CDR1 SGHRS and CDR2 YFSETQ. The CDR3 runs to 15 residues. The CDR3 DNA reads TGCGCCAGCAGCTTGGGTGGAGCAACTAATGAAAAACTGTTTTTT. This gives the protein CASSLGGATNEKLFF.

The CDR3 here is CATSDATGGPYEQYF. The CDR3, as DNA: TGTGCCACCAGTGACGCTACAGGGGGCCCCTACGAGCAGTACTTC. The chain carries TRBV24-1 and TRBJ2-7, with 9 bases that match TRBD1. The germline V gene has CDR1 KGHDR and CDR2 SFDVKD. Trimming cost V 4 bases and J 2 bases; bases outside gene matches: 5. The CDR3 runs 15 residues.

J is TRBJ1-1 and V is TRBV18; no reliable D call. The CDR3 has 13 amino acids. CDR1 KGHSH and CDR2 LQKENI come from the germline V gene. Trimming took off 4 bases at V and 3 bases at J, with 9 bases between the two ends. The CDR3 DNA follows: TGTGCCAGCTCACGAGACCCCGACACTGAAGCTTTCTTT. Its protein is CASSRDPDTEAFF.

The chain combines TRBV2 with TRBJ1-5; TRBD1 is a possible D gene (5 bases). CDR3 length equals 14 residues. The V end lost 4 bases, the J end lost 5 bases, and 12 bases lay between the germline ends. Germline V lookup: CDR1 SNHLY, CDR2 FYNNEI. This chain's CDR3 is CASSAARGDQPQHF. CDR3 DNA sequence: TGTGCCAGCAGTGCCGCAAGGGGCGATCAGCCCCAGCATTTT.

The chain uses TRBV28 and TRBJ2-7; the match to TRBD2 covers 8 bases. The germline V gene encodes CDR1 MDHEN and CDR2 SYDVKM. This CDR3 has 11 amino acids. The V and J ends lost 7 bases and 7 bases, in that order; junction bases with no gene match: 3. The CDR3 nucleotides read TGTGCCAGCACCCCGGGGGGGGAGCAGTACTTC. Protein sequence: CASTPGGEQYF.

The chain carries TRBV18 and TRBJ2-5; D call uncertain. Germline V gene lookup returns CDR1 KGHSH and CDR2 LQKENI. Deletions cut 6 bases from V and 2 bases from J, with 10 bases between. The CDR3 runs 13 residues. The CDR3, as DNA: TGTGCCAGCTCCCCCCAGGAACAAGAGACCCAGTACTTC. As protein: CASSPQEQETQYF.

V and J are TRBV7-2 and TRBJ1-1; D uncertain. This CDR3 contains 12 residues. Germline lookup yields CDR1 SGHTA and CDR2 FQGNSA. V was cut by 7 bases and J by 4 bases, with 10 bases left in between. This CDR3 reads CASTTRPTEAFF. DNA of the CDR3: TGTGCCAGCACCACTAGGCCCACTGAAGCTTTCTTT. The full variable domain, in which reference TRBV7-2 and TRBJ1-1 provide the parts outside the CDR3, is GAGVSQSPSNKVTEKGKDVELRCDPISGHTALYWYRQSLGQGLEFLIYFQGNSAPDKSGLPSDRFSAERTGGSVSTLTIQRTQQEDSAVYLCASTTRPTEAFFGQGTRLTVV.

The gene calls are TRBV15 and TRBJ1-3; no definite D call. V was shortened by 0 bases and J by 0 bases, with 12 bases between the two germline ends. Germline assignment: CDR1 LNHNV and CDR2 YYDKDF (reference sequence). This CDR3 comprises 17 residues. DNA of the CDR3: TGTGCCACCAGCAGAGACCGGACTGCCTTCTCTGGAAACACCATATATTTT. This encodes CATSRDRTAFSGNTIYF.

V and J are TRBV6-5 and TRBJ2-7; no clear D gene. The CDR3 is made up of 14 amino acids. The V gene's germline CDR1 is MNHEY and CDR2 SVGAGI. Trimming shortened V by 4 bases and J by 6 bases, and 16 bases separated the two germline ends. CDR3 in DNA: TGTGCCAGCAGTTTGGAACAGTACTCGATCGAGCAGTACTTC. Amino acids: CASSLEQYSIEQYF.

In nucleotides, the CDR3 is TGCAGCGTTGAAGCATTTGGACAGGGGGATGGCTACACCTTC. Translating it yields CSVEAFGQGDGYTF. This chain uses TRBV29-1 with TRBJ1-2; 10 nucleotides line up with TRBD1. From germline, CDR1 is SQVTM and CDR2 ANQGSEA. This CDR3 has 14 residues. The J segment lost 6 bases and the V segment lost 1 base, leaving 5 bases of the junction unmatched.

This chain links TRBV7-8 with TRBJ2-5; D gene uncertain. This CDR3 has 12 residues. Germline assignment: CDR1 SGHVS and CDR2 FQNEAQ. The ends were cut back, 2 bases at V and 5 bases at J, with 6 bases in the middle. The CDR3 coding sequence is TGTGCCAGCAGCTTATCCTCTGAGACCCAGTACTTC. Its protein is CASSLSSETQYF.

This chain connects TRBV30 to TRBJ2-3; 8 bases fit TRBD1. Losses at the gene ends were 4 bases for V and 5 bases for J; bases not matched to a gene: 8. The germline CDR1 and CDR2 sequences are GTSNPN and SVGIG (reference sequence). The CDR3 is 14 amino acids. CDR3 residues: CAWKAGGRGDTQYF. The CDR3 DNA reads TGTGCCTGGAAGGCAGGGGGCCGGGGAGATACGCAGTATTTT.

This chain uses TRBV7-2 with TRBJ1-2; tentatively, D is TRBD1 (6 bases). The CDR3 extends over 16 amino acids. CDR1 is SGHTA, CDR2 FQGNSA, per germline. V was shortened by 4 bases and J by 0 bases, with 15 bases between the two germline ends. DNA of the CDR3: TGTGCCAGCAGCTACGCCTCAGGGGCGACTAACTATGGCTACACCTTC. Amino acid sequence: CASSYASGATNYGYTF.